A single sample gave rise to the 10 T cell receptor beta chains below, sequenced in a study of shared clonotypes between healthy human individuals. Profiled with immunoSEQ multiplex PCR; TCRdb holds only in-frame clones, not every one. The table records 400,000 to 500,000 clones, 79% of them present only once. The sequenced material came from PBMCs. These receptors originate from a woman aged 40 to 49 in good health. Some clones in this sample may be carry-over from other donors' samples.

The chain is built from TRBV28 and TRBJ1-5; D possibly corresponds to TRBD1 (6 bases). The CDR3 has 13 residues. Per germline, CDR1 MDHEN and CDR2 SYDVKM. V lost 7 bases, J lost 6 bases, and 13 bases lay in between. The CDR3 DNA reads TGTGCCAGCATGACGGGACAAAGTCAGCCCCAGCATTTT. Its translation is CASMTGQSQPQHF.

This clone was detected ten times or more. The chain uses TRBV4-1 and TRBJ1-1, with D uncertain. Germline CDR1 MGHRA, CDR2 YSYEKL. The CDR3 is 18 amino acids. Trimming pared 1 base from V and 0 bases from J, leaving 18 bases between. CDR3 residues: CASSQGVGPGRMNTEAFF. The CDR3 DNA reads as TGCGCCAGCAGCCAAGGGGTTGGTCCTGGGAGGATGAACACTGAAGCTTTCTTT.

The chain recombines TRBV18 with TRBJ1-2; D gene ambiguous. Germline V gene data show CDR1 as KGHSH and CDR2 as LQKENI. The CDR3 totals 14 residues. V was trimmed by 3 bases and J by 1 base, leaving 9 bases between them. The CDR3 bases are TGTGCCAGCTCACCTATGGGGAATAACTATGGCTACACCTTC. This encodes CASSPMGNNYGYTF.

The gene calls are TRBV4-2 and TRBJ2-1; 8 positions agree with TRBD2. Losses at the gene ends were 4 bases for V and 9 bases for J; bases not matched to a gene: 11. The CDR3 extends over 15 amino acids. CDR1 and CDR2 (germline): LGHNA, YNFKEQ. The CDR3 DNA sequence: TGTGCCAGCAGCCCTGACTTAGCGGGGAGGGGTGAGCAGTTCTTC. Its protein is CASSPDLAGRGEQFF.

CDR3 amino acids: CASSLLGAGELFF. CDR3 sequence (DNA): TGCGCCAGCAGCTTGTTAGGGGCCGGGGAGCTGTTTTTT. V and J are TRBV5-1 and TRBJ2-2; D possibly corresponds to TRBD1 (5 bases). Germline CDR1 reads SGHRS; CDR2 reads YFSETQ. The CDR3 spans 13 residues. V was shortened by 1 base and J by 6 bases, with 7 bases between the two germline ends.

CDR3 nucleotides: TGTGCCAGCTCCCCTATATCCCCTATAGGGGGAGGCTATGGCTACACCTTC. This gives the protein CASSPISPIGGGYGYTF. The chain combines TRBV18 with TRBJ1-2; possible D gene TRBD1, 6 bases. Germline-derived CDR1 and CDR2 are KGHSH and LQKENI. Trimming pared 6 bases from V and 4 bases from J, leaving 24 bases between. The CDR3 sequence is 17 residues long.

This clone was seen only a few times. V and J are TRBV18 and TRBJ2-7, with D possibly being TRBD1 (6 bases). This CDR3 is 15 amino acids long. Trimming cost V 4 bases and J 4 bases, with 17 bases left between them. CDR1 and CDR2 from the germline V gene are KGHSH and LQKENI. DNA of the CDR3: TGTGCCAGCTCACAATGTGAAGACAGGTCTTACGAGCAGTACTTC. It is translated as CASSQCEDRSYEQYF.

The chain couples TRBV5-1 to TRBJ2-7; 7 nucleotides align to TRBD2. Germline V CDR1 and CDR2: SGHRS, YFSETQ. The CDR3 length is 16 residues. V trimming: 2 bases; J trimming: 2 bases; junction bases outside the gene matches: 10. The CDR3 DNA is TGCGCCAGCAGCTTCGGGCAGACTAGCAGAACCTACGAGCAGTACTTC. Protein product: CASSFGQTSRTYEQYF.

This chain uses TRBV10-3 with TRBJ2-1; D perhaps matches TRBD2 (5 bases). CDR1 is ENHRY and CDR2 is SYGVKD in the germline V gene. The CDR3 is 16 amino acids. Trimming pared 0 bases from V and 8 bases from J, leaving 17 bases between. CDR3 sequence (DNA): TGTGCCATCAGTGAGTCACTAGTCATCATCCAGGATGAGCAGTTCTTC. Encoded protein: CAISESLVIIQDEQFF.

A word on this clone: This may be a read error, as it is one base from a much larger clone. The rearrangement links TRBV10-3 to TRBJ2-5, with D unclear. Germline CDR1 is ENHRY and CDR2 is SYGVKD. The CDR3 sequence is 12 residues long. The CDR3 reads CAISGQQETKYF. CDR3 nucleotide sequence: TGTGCCATCAGTGGGCAGCAAGAGACCAAGTACTTC.